This TCR beta chain was sequenced in a study of shared clonotypes between healthy human individuals. CD45RA-negative memory and CD45RA+ naive subsets were split from the CD4+ cells. CDR3 length: 15 residues. With 5 bases clipped from V and 0 bases from J, the junction kept 7 bases outside the gene matches. Germline V gives CDR1 SGHTA, CDR2 FQGNSA. Clones were read by immunoSEQ multiplex PCR, and TCRdb kept only the in-frame ones, dropping some. The data show 2,500,000 or so clones, approximately 94% seen once. General study findings and limits: Clonotypes that were shared across a few donors made up roughly 5.2% of naive CD4 clonotypes.

On this clone itself: The antigen remains unidentified.

The chain has TRBV7-2 and TRBJ2-7, with 7 bases lining up with TRBD1. Specimen: naive CD4+ T cells sorted from blood. Sample subset: CD45RA+ positively selected. The TCR comes from a young man in good health. CDR3 in amino acids: CASSPGTGASYEQYF. For the CDR3, the DNA is TGTGCCAGCAGCCCGGGCACAGGGGCCTCCTACGAGCAGTACTTC.